This T cell receptor beta chain was obtained from a study of human T cells and chemical hapten exposure. From whole blood left unfractionated, total RNA was extracted. This CDR3 spans 14 amino acids. Germline V gene data show CDR1 as DFQATT and CDR2 as SNEGSKA (reference sequence). Trimming took off 6 bases at V and 3 bases at J, with 12 bases between the two ends. A single record per CDR3 protein comes from TCRdb applying MiXCR to the 5' RACE reads. The table includes under 150,000 distinct CDR3 sequences, approximately 20% detected once. This clonotype was detected only a few times. The genes are TRBV20-1 and TRBJ1-6, with D possibly being TRBD1 (5 bases). This clonotype was obtained from a human donor in good health. CDR3 DNA sequence: TGCAGTGCCAGGGCTTCAGTCTATAATTCACCCCTCCACTTT. Translating it yields CSARASVYNSPLHF.